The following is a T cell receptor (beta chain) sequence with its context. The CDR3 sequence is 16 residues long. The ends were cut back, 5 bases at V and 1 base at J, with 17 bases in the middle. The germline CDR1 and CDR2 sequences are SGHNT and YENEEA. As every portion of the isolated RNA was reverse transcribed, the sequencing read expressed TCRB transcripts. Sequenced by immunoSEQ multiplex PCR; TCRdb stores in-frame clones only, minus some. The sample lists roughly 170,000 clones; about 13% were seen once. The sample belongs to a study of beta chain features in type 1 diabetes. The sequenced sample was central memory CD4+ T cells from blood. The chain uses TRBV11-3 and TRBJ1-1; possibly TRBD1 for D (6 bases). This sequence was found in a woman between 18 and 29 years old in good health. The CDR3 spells CASSLGPGHQNTEAFF. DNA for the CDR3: TGTGCCAGCAGCCTAGGGCCGGGACACCAGAACACTGAAGCTTTCTTT.